Presented here are 32 T cell receptor beta chains from one specimen sequenced in a study of blood T cells in healthy people across ages (dated by TCRdb to 2014 to 2015). Receptor amplification or capture employed 5' RACE. Sequencing was carried out with an Illumina HiSeq 2500. A second PCR of roughly 7 to 11 cycles was performed with a sample-barcoded 5' primer and a J-beta primer mix. The public reads were run again by TCRdb, first through fastp at Q25 and then through MiXCR, and only productive beta chains were kept. Each CDR3 protein gets just one entry, which takes the most common genes and DNA from the rows behind it. A total of about 680,000 distinct CDR3 sequences appear in this sample, over 45% of them only once. Jointly, the top ten make up 30% to 35% of the sample. Material for sequencing was blood. The receptors shown here come from a woman aged 60 to 75 in good health.

This clonotype was counted a few times. The chain employs TRBV5-1 and TRBJ2-1; perhaps TRBD2 as D (6 bases). Between the trimmed V and J ends, which lost 4 bases and 2 bases, there was a span of 16 bases. The CDR3 is made up of 16 amino acids. The V gene's germline CDR1 is SGHRS and CDR2 YFSETQ. The CDR3 here is CASSHQDSGAYNEQFF. DNA of the CDR3: TGCGCCAGCAGCCACCAGGACTCGGGGGCCTACAATGAGCAGTTCTTC.

This chain joins TRBV6-5 and TRBJ2-1; 8 nucleotides match TRBD2. J lost 8 bases, V lost 2 bases, and 8 bases had no gene match. Germline CDR1 MNHEY, CDR2 SVGAGI. The CDR3 length is 15 residues. The CDR3 loop is CASSYPRTSRYEQFF. CDR3 nucleotide sequence: TGTGCCAGCAGTTACCCTAGGACTAGCAGGTATGAGCAGTTCTTC.

This clonotype came up a few times. The chain carries TRBV28 and TRBJ2-7, with D unclear. This CDR3 has 15 amino acids. V was cut by 3 bases and J by 0 bases, with 12 bases left in between. CDR1 is MDHEN, CDR2 SYDVKM, per germline. The CDR3 DNA is TGTGCCAGCAGTTTCGCCAGGCTTAGCTCCTACGAGCAGTACTTC. Translating gives CASSFARLSSYEQYF. Combining the CDR3 with reference TRBV28 and TRBJ2-7 gives the whole variable domain DVKVTQSSRYLVKRTGEKVFLECVQDMDHENMFWYRQDPGLGLRLIYFSYDVKMKEKGDIPEGYSVSREKKERFSLILESASTNQTSMYLCASSFARLSSYEQYFGPGTRLTVT.

This clonotype has a handful of counts. Possible read error: a much larger clone is one base away. The rearrangement uses TRBV7-2 and TRBJ2-3; no clear D. The CDR3 is made up of 11 amino acids. From germline, CDR1 is SGHTA and CDR2 FQGNSA. Trimming took 2 bases from V and 6 from J, leaving 3 bases between them. The CDR3 protein is CASSLFDTQYF. The DNA for the CDR3 is TGTGCCAGCAGCTTATTTGATACGCAGTATTTT. Full variable domain (missing parts from reference TRBV7-2 and TRBJ2-3): GAGVSQSPSNKVTEKGKDVELRCDPISGHTALYWYRQSLGQGLEFLIYFQGNSAPDKSGLPSDRFSAERTGGSVSTLTIQRTQQEDSAVYLCASSLFDTQYFGPGTRLTVL.

This clonotype has only a few counts. This chain uses TRBV4-2 with TRBJ2-2; no reliable D call. CDR1 is LGHNA and CDR2 is YNFKEQ in the germline V gene. There are 14 residues in the CDR3. With 0 bases removed from V and 7 bases from J, the gap between germline ends came to 9 bases. CDR3 sequence reads: CASSQDRVRGELFF. CDR3 in DNA: TGTGCCAGCAGCCAAGATCGAGTTCGCGGGGAGCTGTTTTTT.

This clonotype was seen a few times. V and J are TRBV5-5 and TRBJ1-2; no clear D. The CDR3 loop spans 13 amino acids. Germline loops: CDR1 SGHKS, CDR2 YYEKEE (reference sequence). The V end was cut by 3 bases, the J end by 1 base, with 7 bases between. Here the CDR3 reads CASSWNNNYGYTF. CDR3 nucleotide sequence: TGTGCCAGCAGCTGGAATAATAACTATGGCTACACCTTC.

Note on this clonotype: A much larger clone differs from this one at a single base, so this may be a read error. The chain joins TRBV6-2 or TRBV6-3 to TRBJ1-6, with 7 nucleotides matching TRBD1. The CDR3 spans 13 residues. Looked up from germline, CDR1 is MNHEY and CDR2 is SVGEGT. CDR3 region: CASTDREDSPPHF. CDR3 in DNA: TGTGCCAGCACCGACAGGGAAGATTCACCCCCCCACTTT.

DNA of the CDR3: TGTGCCAGCAGCTTAGCGGGCCCCGGTCATCGCTACACCTTC. Translating gives CASSLAGPGHRYTF. This chain joins TRBV7-9 and TRBJ1-2, with D hard to call. This CDR3 has 14 amino acids. From germline, CDR1 is SEHNR and CDR2 FQNEAQ (reference sequence). V shed 0 bases and J shed 9 bases, with 14 bases lying between them.

The genes are TRBV20-1 and TRBJ2-1, with a weak D call TRBD2 (6 bases). In germline, CDR1 is DFQATT, CDR2 SNEGSKA (reference sequence). The CDR3 totals 11 residues. V shed 5 bases and J shed 5 bases, with 7 bases lying between them. The CDR3 protein is CSAGRHNEQFF. The CDR3 DNA reads TGCAGTGCTGGGAGGCACAATGAGCAGTTCTTC.

This clonotype came up a few times. The chain carries TRBV28 and TRBJ2-3, with 8 bases identical to TRBD1. The J segment lost 3 bases and the V segment lost 6 bases, leaving 11 bases of the junction unmatched. The germline gives CDR1 MDHEN, CDR2 SYDVKM. There are 16 residues in the CDR3. This chain's CDR3 is CASSPFGTGTTDTQYF. The CDR3 bases are TGTGCCAGCAGCCCCTTCGGGACAGGTACAACAGATACGCAGTATTTT.

The rearrangement uses TRBV5-4 and TRBJ1-1, with a tentative D call TRBD1 (5 bases). The CDR3 length is 16 residues. CDR1 and CDR2 (germline): SGHNT, YYREEE (reference sequence). V was pared by 0 bases and J by 6 bases, with 18 bases between. CDR3 DNA sequence: TGTGCCAGCAGCTTGGGCGCCGGGGCAAATAACGCTGAAGCTTTCTTT. This sequence encodes CASSLGAGANNAEAFF.

The chain couples TRBV7-9 to TRBJ2-5; 7 nucleotides align to TRBD2. Trimming removed 4 bases from V and 7 bases from J; junction bases left unmatched: 12. The germline V gene has CDR1 SEHNR and CDR2 FQNEAQ (reference sequence). The CDR3 has 15 residues. The CDR3 sequence: CASSYYGGSLSTQYF. For the CDR3, the DNA is TGTGCCAGCAGCTACTACGGGGGGTCTTTGTCGACCCAGTACTTC.

This sequence joins TRBV25-1 and TRBJ2-4; the match to TRBD2 covers 8 bases. Germline CDR1 MGHDK, CDR2 SYGVNS. V dropped 1 base and J dropped 13; count of bases not matched to a gene: 24. The CDR3 totals 19 residues. The CDR3 DNA reads TGTGCCAGCAGTGAATCGGGTAGCGGGATCAAGCGTTTCGGGAATGAGCAGTACTTC. This codes for CASSESGSGIKRFGNEQYF.

The rearrangement uses TRBV6-4 and TRBJ2-7; D is perhaps TRBD1 or TRBD2 (5 bases each). V was shortened by 7 bases and J by 2 bases, with 12 bases between the two germline ends. This CDR3 has 13 amino acids. CDR1 is MRHNA, CDR2 SNTAGT, per germline. The CDR3 is CASIRDRPYEQYF. The CDR3 DNA sequence: TGTGCCAGCATCCGGGACCGCCCCTACGAGCAGTACTTC.

This clonotype was observed many times. The CDR3 DNA reads as TGTGCCAGCAGCCAAGCCTCGGATCAGCTCGAGCAGTACTTC. Translation: CASSQASDQLEQYF. This chain uses TRBV4-2 with TRBJ2-7; D gene uncertain. The germline V gene has CDR1 LGHNA and CDR2 YNFKEQ. This CDR3 is built from 14 residues. V was pared by 1 base and J by 6 bases, with 13 bases between.

This clonotype was observed a few times. This chain uses TRBV29-1 with TRBJ2-3; no clear D. Between the trimmed V and J ends, which lost 3 bases and 2 bases, there was a span of 6 bases. The CDR3 length is 12 residues. CDR1 and CDR2 (germline): SQVTM, ANQGSEA. CDR3 amino acids: CSVDLATDTQYF. In DNA form, the CDR3 reads TGCAGCGTTGACCTGGCCACAGATACGCAGTATTTT.

The chain links TRBV5-1 to TRBJ2-1; 7 bases match TRBD1. The germline gives CDR1 SGHRS, CDR2 YFSETQ. Losses at the gene ends were 0 bases for V and 5 bases for J; bases not matched to a gene: 5. The CDR3 totals 15 residues. CDR3 in amino acids: CASSLGGTGDNEQFF. CDR3 nucleotides: TGCGCCAGCAGCTTGGGCGGTACAGGGGACAATGAGCAGTTCTTC.

This sequence joins TRBV12-3 or TRBV12-4 and TRBJ2-1; D is perhaps TRBD2 (6 bases). The V and J ends lost 1 base and 4 bases respectively, with 17 bases between them. This CDR3 has 17 amino acids. The CDR3 DNA reads as TGTGCCAGCAGTTTAGTAGTGGGGGGAGTGGCATACAATGAGCAGTTCTTC. Protein product: CASSLVVGGVAYNEQFF.

This chain connects TRBV18 to TRBJ2-5; 7 bases match TRBD1. TRBJ2-7 explains the end of the DNA better; the J call may be wrong. The germline V gene has CDR1 KGHSH and CDR2 LQKENI. This CDR3 region has 15 residues. As DNA, the CDR3 is TGTGCCAGCTCAGAGACGGACAGGACCTCCTACGAGCAGTACTTC. Amino acids: CASSETDRTSYEQYF.

This clonotype occurred a few times. The rearrangement joins TRBV7-2 to TRBJ2-4; 13 positions match TRBD2. The tail of the sequence fits TRBJ2-7 better, so the J call may be wrong. The CDR3 has 15 residues. Germline-derived CDR1 and CDR2 are SGHTA and FQGNSA. The CDR3 sequence: CASSQSGLAGVEQYF. DNA of the CDR3: TGTGCCAGCAGCCAATCCGGACTAGCGGGAGTCGAGCAGTACTTC.

This rearrangement joins TRBV20-1 to TRBJ2-5; D gene ambiguous. V dropped 4 bases and J dropped 3 bases, with 12 bases sitting between them. Per germline, CDR1 DFQATT and CDR2 SNEGSKA (reference sequence). The CDR3 totals 13 residues. The CDR3 reads CSATSRRKETQYF. The CDR3 region has the DNA TGCAGTGCTACATCTAGAAGAAAAGAGACCCAGTACTTC.

This clonotype was counted between two and nine times. V is TRBV20-1 and J is TRBJ2-5; tentatively, D is TRBD2 (6 bases). V lost 3 bases and J 4 bases, leaving 15 bases between the germline ends. The CDR3 spans 14 residues. Germline CDR1 and CDR2: DFQATT and SNEGSKA (reference sequence). Here the CDR3 DNA reads TGCAGTGCTAGTTGGGGCGGGATGGTAGAGACCCAGTACTTC. Amino acids: CSASWGGMVETQYF.

Remarks on this clonotype: At one of its ends the junction is not consistent with the germline gene, which may arise from a read error. The CDR3 DNA is TGTGCCAGCAGCGAAGAAGAGGGACAGGGGCACACTGAAGCTTTCTTT. It translates to CASSEEEGQGHTEAFF. V usage is TRBV14 and J usage is TRBJ1-1, with 10 nucleotides matching TRBD1. Per the germline V gene, CDR1 is SGHDN and CDR2 is FVKESK. This CDR3 is 16 amino acids long.

The CDR3 DNA is TGTGCCAGCAGTTTCCGGACTAGCGGGAGTATTGATGAGCAGTTCTTC. As protein: CASSFRTSGSIDEQFF. V gene TRBV28 combines with J gene TRBJ2-1, with 13 bases matching TRBD2. V shed 3 bases and J 8 bases; nucleotides not matched to a gene: 7. The germline CDR1 and CDR2 sequences are MDHEN and SYDVKM. The CDR3 has 16 amino acids.

This clonotype was found many times. The chain recombines TRBV28 with TRBJ2-3, with TRBD2 matching over 7 bases. J gave up 2 bases and V 7 bases, and 12 bases lay outside the gene matches. Germline assignment: CDR1 MDHEN and CDR2 SYDVKM. This CDR3 is built from 16 residues. The CDR3 spells CASKGYAGDDTDTQYF. Here the CDR3 DNA reads TGTGCCAGCAAGGGGTATGCGGGAGACGACACAGATACGCAGTATTTT.

The V and J genes are TRBV13 and TRBJ1-1; D possibly corresponds to TRBD1 (5 bases). With 0 bases removed from V and 1 base from J, the gap between germline ends came to 18 bases. CDR3 length: 18 amino acids. Per germline, CDR1 PRHDT and CDR2 FYEKMQ (reference sequence). The CDR3 sequence: CASSLGTDLQASNTEAFF. The DNA of the CDR3 is TGTGCCAGCAGCTTAGGGACAGACCTTCAGGCCTCGAACACTGAAGCTTTCTTT.

At least ten counts were recorded for this clonotype. V gene TRBV6-2 or TRBV6-3 combines with J gene TRBJ2-7, with 9 bases identical to TRBD1. The length of the CDR3 is 13 residues. V gave up 6 bases and J gave up 2 bases; unmatched junction bases: 2. The germline gives CDR1 MNHEY, CDR2 SVGEGT. CDR3 amino acids: CASSRDRAYEQYF. The CDR3 DNA is TGTGCCAGCAGCCGGGACAGGGCCTACGAGCAGTACTTC.

V usage is TRBV7-8 and J usage is TRBJ2-7; 11 bases fit TRBD2. J was trimmed by 4 bases and V by 2 bases; bases with no gene match: 4. Per germline, CDR1 SGHVS and CDR2 FQNEAQ. The CDR3 extends over 15 amino acids. The CDR3 protein is CASSLWLAGGYEQYF. CDR3 coding DNA: TGTGCCAGCAGCTTATGGCTAGCGGGAGGTTACGAGCAGTACTTC.

The chain links TRBV20-1 to TRBJ2-7, with 8 bases aligning to TRBD1. Germline V gene sequence: CDR1 DFQATT, CDR2 SNEGSKA (reference sequence). The J segment lost 1 base and the V segment lost 7 bases, leaving 3 bases of the junction unmatched. CDR3 length: 12 residues. This CDR3 is CSVGDRSYEQYF. DNA for the CDR3: TGCAGTGTGGGGGACAGGTCCTACGAGCAGTACTTC.

This clonotype was observed a few times. CDR3 loop: CASSYGGSGSPLHF. CDR3 nucleotide sequence: TGCGCCAGCAGCTATGGGGGTTCAGGTTCACCCCTCCACTTT. The chain couples TRBV5-1 to TRBJ1-6, with D possibly TRBD1 on 5 matching bases. Trimming left V 3 bases short and J 9 bases short, with 13 bases between. CDR1 and CDR2 from the germline V gene are SGHRS and YFSETQ. The CDR3 runs 14 residues.

The chain combines TRBV5-1 with TRBJ2-3; 7 nucleotides align to TRBD1. V trimming: 4 bases; J trimming: 7 bases; junction bases outside the gene matches: 9. CDR1 is SGHRS and CDR2 is YFSETQ in the germline V gene. The CDR3 contains 14 residues. The CDR3 coding sequence is TGCGCCAGCAGCGGGGGACAGTCCAGGAATACGCAGTATTTT. Protein product: CASSGGQSRNTQYF.

A few counts support this clonotype. The chain uses TRBV27 and TRBJ2-1; D gene uncertain. V was trimmed by 8 bases and J by 4 bases, leaving 12 bases between them. The length of the CDR3 is 13 residues. Per germline, CDR1 MNHEY and CDR2 SMNVEV (reference sequence). In DNA, the CDR3 is TGTGCCAGCTCCCCAAGGTTATACAATGAGCAGTTCTTC. Protein product: CASSPRLYNEQFF.